These 26 T cell receptor beta chains originate from one sample sequenced in a study of T cells in Graves' hyperthyroidism and ophthalmopathy. RNA transcripts were the template for amplifying TCR beta CDR3 regions. The HTBI primer set was used in a first-round RT-PCR of the TCR CDR3. One entry per CDR3 protein results from TCRdb running MiXCR on the multiplex PCR reads. The data contain around 340,000 distinct CDR3 sequences, around 20% of them seen just once; the ten biggest clones take up about 50%. The source material was blood. The receptors originated from a woman in her fifties or sixties with Graves' hyperthyroidism.

This clonotype was seen repeatedly, ten times or more. The chain carries TRBV5-1 and TRBJ2-1, with 8 bases that match TRBD2. CDR3 length: 17 residues. Germline assignment: CDR1 SGHRS and CDR2 YFSETQ. The junction had 10 bases not matched to a gene; V was cut back by 3 bases and J by 2 bases. CDR3 region: CASSSRGAGDTYNEQFF. CDR3 in DNA: TGCGCCAGCAGCTCCCGGGGAGCGGGGGACACCTACAATGAGCAGTTCTTC.

This clonotype was seen many times. The rearrangement joins TRBV2 to TRBJ1-3; 10 nucleotides line up with TRBD1. Germline CDR1 reads SNHLY; CDR2 reads FYNNEI. The junction had 3 bases not matched to a gene; V was cut back by 5 bases and J by 2 bases. The CDR3 length is 15 residues. CDR3 region: CASSKDRGPGNTIYF. Written as DNA, the CDR3 is TGTGCCAGCAGTAAAGACAGGGGGCCTGGAAACACCATATATTTT.

This clonotype was seen repeatedly, ten times or more. The chain recombines TRBV18 with TRBJ2-5, with D possibly matching TRBD2 (5 bases). This CDR3 has 13 residues. Deletions cut 6 bases from V and 4 bases from J, with 12 bases between. Germline CDR1 reads KGHSH; CDR2 reads LQKENI. In DNA, the CDR3 is TGTGCCAGCTCGTCGAGGGCAGCAGAGACCCAGTACTTC. The encoded protein is CASSSRAAETQYF.

This clonotype appeared many times. The genes are TRBV11-2 and TRBJ2-1; the match to TRBD2 covers 11 bases. Germline loops: CDR1 SGHAT, CDR2 FQNNGV. The CDR3 has 15 amino acids. V gave up 6 bases and J gave up 5 bases; unmatched junction bases: 6. CDR3 sequence reads: CASRMGLAENNEQFF. CDR3 coding DNA: TGTGCCAGCAGAATGGGACTAGCGGAGAACAATGAGCAGTTCTTC.

This chain uses TRBV4-1 with TRBJ2-2; D ambiguous. V dropped 2 bases and J dropped 2 bases, with 12 bases sitting between them. The V gene's germline CDR1 is MGHRA and CDR2 YSYEKL. There are 16 residues in the CDR3. CDR3 in amino acids: CASSQNVGSNTGELFF. CDR3 sequence (DNA): TGCGCCAGCAGCCAAAATGTGGGCAGCAACACCGGGGAGCTGTTTTTT.

This clonotype was detected only once. The chain carries TRBV7-9 and TRBJ2-3; D possibly corresponds to TRBD1 (7 bases). Germline V gene sequence: CDR1 SEHNR, CDR2 FQNEAQ (reference sequence). The CDR3 is 16 residues long. Trimming shortened V by 5 bases and J by 5 bases, and 20 bases separated the two germline ends. CDR3: CASSKRPQGGEDTQYF. The CDR3 nucleotides read TGTGCCAGCAGCAAACGCCCGCAGGGGGGAGAAGATACGCAGTATTTT.

This clonotype came up a few times. The rearrangement joins TRBV5-1 to TRBJ2-5, with D perhaps matching TRBD1 (5 bases). Germline CDR1 SGHRS, CDR2 YFSETQ. The CDR3 length is 14 residues. The V gene lost 4 bases and the J gene lost 5 bases, with 15 bases spanning the gap. CDR3 bases: TGCGCCAGCAGCCTTAGTTCAGGGTCGGAGACCCAGTACTTC. This sequence encodes CASSLSSGSETQYF.

This clonotype has only a few counts. J is TRBJ2-2 and V is TRBV7-6; 8 nucleotides match TRBD2. Germline CDR1 is SGHVS and CDR2 is FNYEAQ. The V and J ends lost 2 bases and 5 bases, in that order; junction bases with no gene match: 4. This CDR3 contains 15 residues. CDR3 sequence reads: CASSLTGGRTGELFF. The CDR3, as DNA: TGTGCCAGCAGCTTAACGGGAGGGCGTACCGGGGAGCTGTTTTTT. Full variable domain (outside the CDR3, taken from reference TRBV7-6 and TRBJ2-2): GAGVSQSPRYKVTKRGQDVALRCDPISGHVSLYWYRQALGQGPEFLTYFNYEAQQDKSGLPNDRFSAERPEGSISTLTIQRTEQRDSAMYRCASSLTGGRTGELFFGEGSRLTVL.

This chain joins TRBV10-3 and TRBJ2-7; perhaps TRBD2 as D (5 bases). With 5 bases removed from V and 1 base from J, the gap between germline ends came to 9 bases. The CDR3 loop spans 13 amino acids. Germline V gives CDR1 ENHRY, CDR2 SYGVKD. The CDR3 protein is CAISFGGSYEQYF. The CDR3 bases are TGTGCCATCAGTTTCGGCGGGTCCTACGAGCAGTACTTC.

V usage is TRBV7-9 and J usage is TRBJ1-1, with 7 positions matching TRBD1. CDR3 length equals 15 residues. CDR1 is SEHNR and CDR2 is FQNEAQ in the germline V gene (reference sequence). V lost 5 bases, J lost 4 bases, and 10 bases stayed unmatched. CDR3 DNA sequence: TGTGCCAGCAGCGCGCCGACAGGGTTGGGCACTGAAGCTTTCTTT. The encoded protein is CASSAPTGLGTEAFF.

There are many counts of this clonotype. This sequence joins TRBV12-3 or TRBV12-4 and TRBJ1-1; D uncertain. CDR3 length: 17 amino acids. The ends were cut back, 3 bases at V and 0 bases at J, with 17 bases in the middle. The CDR3 sequence: CASSFTLKLAMNTEAFF. The CDR3 nucleotides are TGTGCCAGCAGTTTTACCCTCAAATTGGCTATGAACACTGAAGCTTTCTTT.

This clonotype showed up many times. This chain connects TRBV24-1 to TRBJ1-1; maybe TRBD1 (6 bases). With 4 bases removed from V and 1 base from J, the gap between germline ends came to 15 bases. Germline loops: CDR1 KGHDR, CDR2 SFDVKD. The CDR3 spans 16 residues. The CDR3 is CATSEGSTGKNTEAFF. CDR3 DNA: TGTGCCACCAGTGAAGGTTCTACAGGGAAGAACACTGAAGCTTTCTTT.

The gene calls are TRBV20-1 and TRBJ1-5; the D gene is possibly TRBD1 (6 bases). CDR3 size: 15 residues. The V gene's germline CDR1 is DFQATT and CDR2 SNEGSKA (reference sequence). V lost 6 bases, J lost 4 bases, and 19 bases lay in between. CDR3 loop: CSASTATGVNQPQHF. The CDR3 coding sequence is TGCAGTGCCTCGACGGCGACAGGCGTAAATCAGCCCCAGCATTTT.

This clonotype has only a few counts. V usage is TRBV25-1 and J usage is TRBJ2-7; D remains ambiguous. The CDR3 loop spans 13 amino acids. Trimming shortened V by 6 bases and J by 0 bases, and 9 bases separated the two germline ends. CDR1 MGHDK and CDR2 SYGVNS come from the germline V gene. The CDR3 region has the DNA TGTGCCAGCAGCCCCGACGTCTCCTACGAGCAGTACTTC. Translation: CASSPDVSYEQYF.

This clonotype was observed a single time. The chain uses TRBV7-2 and TRBJ2-7; D remains ambiguous. The CDR3 is 16 amino acids. The germline V and J ends were trimmed by 2 bases and 0 bases, with 14 bases remaining between them. Germline V gives CDR1 SGHTA, CDR2 FQGNSA. CDR3 nucleotide sequence: TGTGCCAGCAGCTTATACAGCACTATAAGCTCCTACGAGCAGTACTTC. It codes for CASSLYSTISSYEQYF.

This clonotype was counted many times. This chain connects TRBV5-1 to TRBJ2-6; D tentatively reads TRBD1 or TRBD2 (6 bases each). V dropped 8 bases and J dropped 9 bases, with 15 bases sitting between them. The CDR3 consists of 13 residues. The germline V gene has CDR1 SGHRS and CDR2 YFSETQ. The chain's CDR3 is CASSGEAGNVLTF. DNA of the CDR3: TGCGCCAGTTCAGGGGAGGCTGGCAACGTCCTGACTTTC.

This clonotype was seen ten or more times. V usage is TRBV3-1 and J usage is TRBJ2-7; D remains ambiguous. Germline V gene lookup returns CDR1 LGHDT and CDR2 YNNKEL (reference sequence). V was clipped by 3 bases and J by 5 bases, with 14 bases between them. The CDR3 covers 14 residues. CDR3 bases: TGTGCCAGCAGCCAGGGATCAAGCATCCACGAGCAGTACTTC. Translated, it gives CASSQGSSIHEQYF.

A note on this clonotype: Since a much larger clone is just one base distant, this may be a read error. The chain has TRBV7-3 and TRBJ1-6; D remains unclear. V was clipped by 4 bases and J by 8 bases, with 18 bases between them. From germline, CDR1 is SGHTA and CDR2 FQGTGA. This CDR3 has 16 residues. This chain's CDR3 is CASSSPEWGEHSPLHF. The CDR3 region has the DNA TGTGCCAGCAGCTCCCCGGAGTGGGGAGAGCATTCACCCCTCCACTTT. The full variable domain, rest sourced from reference TRBV7-3 and TRBJ1-6, is GAGVSQTPSNKVTEKGKYVELRCDPISGHTALYWYRQSLGQGPEFLIYFQGTGAADDSGLPNDRFFAVRPEGSVSTLKIQRTERGDSAVYLCASSSPEWGEHSPLHFGNGTRLTVT.

For this clonotype: This could be a read error, since a much larger clone is one nucleotide away. The chain links TRBV10-3 to TRBJ2-3; TRBD1 matches at 10 bases. The CDR3 has 14 residues. Germline assignment: CDR1 ENHRY and CDR2 SYGVKD. Trimming at V came to 6 bases and at J to 6 bases, leaving 6 bases not matched to a gene. CDR3: CAISDRGPTDTQYF. CDR3 DNA sequence: TGTGCCATCAGCGACAGGGGGCCGACCGATACGCAGTATTTT.

This clonotype was observed a few times. The CDR3 sequence is CAWRGQGGNQPQHF. CDR3 in DNA: TGTGCCTGGAGAGGGCAGGGCGGCAATCAGCCCCAGCATTTT. The chain couples TRBV30 to TRBJ1-5; D may be TRBD1 (5 bases). The V and J ends lost 3 bases and 2 bases respectively, with 11 bases between them. Per germline, CDR1 GTSNPN and CDR2 SVGIG (reference sequence). This CDR3 contains 14 residues.

This clonotype was detected ten times or more. V usage is TRBV27 and J usage is TRBJ1-3; D is ambiguous. Deletions cut 2 bases from V and 0 bases from J, with 17 bases between. Germline values: CDR1 MNHEY, CDR2 SMNVEV (reference sequence). This CDR3 has 18 residues. CDR3 sequence (DNA): TGTGCCAGCAGTTTAATTGCTTCCGGGCCAATCTCTGGAAACACCATATATTTT. Translating gives CASSLIASGPISGNTIYF.

This clonotype was seen a single time. The chain recombines TRBV7-2 with TRBJ2-1; no clear D gene. Germline V gene lookup returns CDR1 SGHTA and CDR2 FQGNSA. V lost 5 bases and J 5 bases, leaving 25 bases between the germline ends. This CDR3 region has 18 residues. Here the CDR3 reads CASSLFPRTNRLDNEQFF. Here the CDR3 DNA reads TGTGCCAGCAGCCTCTTCCCGAGGACCAACCGTTTAGACAATGAGCAGTTCTTC.

At least ten counts were recorded for this clonotype. Written as DNA, the CDR3 is TGCGCCAGCAGCCACCCGAGGGGGGCGGGCGGCTACACCTTC. This encodes CASSHPRGAGGYTF. The chain is built from TRBV5-1 and TRBJ1-2; D perhaps matches TRBD1 (6 bases). The CDR3 length is 14 residues. From germline, CDR1 is SGHRS and CDR2 YFSETQ. V lost 4 bases and J lost 8, with 18 bases in between.

The chain employs TRBV6-1 and TRBJ1-2, with D perhaps TRBD1 (5 bases). V lost 4 bases and J lost 0, with 12 bases in between. The CDR3 is 15 amino acids. CDR1 is MNHNS, CDR2 SASEGT, per germline. Here the CDR3 DNA reads TGTGCCAGCAGTGGACCCAGGGTTCCTAACTATGGCTACACCTTC. This encodes CASSGPRVPNYGYTF.

The table lists this clonotype with many counts. The chain links TRBV28 to TRBJ1-2; tentatively, D is TRBD1 (5 bases). CDR1 MDHEN and CDR2 SYDVKM come from the germline V gene. V was clipped by 3 bases and J by 2 bases, with 10 bases between them. The CDR3 consists of 14 residues. The CDR3 spells CASSFVGGNYGYTF. DNA for the CDR3: TGTGCCAGCAGTTTCGTTGGGGGGAACTATGGCTACACCTTC.

This clonotype was counted between two and nine times. The rearrangement uses TRBV29-1 and TRBJ2-3; 7 nucleotides match TRBD2. CDR1 SQVTM and CDR2 ANQGSEA come from the germline V gene. The J segment lost 8 bases and the V segment lost 6 bases, leaving 2 bases of the junction unmatched. The CDR3 length is 10 residues. CDR3 sequence: CSVGGGTQYF. The DNA for the CDR3 is TGCAGCGTGGGGGGGGGTACGCAGTATTTT.